This T cell receptor (beta chain) comes out of a study of control samples from healthy donors and cancer patients (TCRdb year 2020). With respect to this clone: It lacks a known antigen. No much larger clone exists at a distance of one base, and base qualities are not known.

CDR1 is given as SNHLY and CDR2 as FYNNEI, both from the germline V gene. There are 12 amino acids in the CDR3, from cysteine to phenylalanine inclusive. The entry retains the CDR3 DNA only, 36 bases that are in frame from base 1. Trimming takes 8 bases from V and 7 bases from J, and the germline ends sit 12 bases apart. The method behind the library was the immunoSEQ multiplex PCR assay. Here the immuneACCESS table is served through TCRdb, limited to in-frame sequences with V and J called. Missing clones are a known gap in these copies; in checked studies unresolved V genes cover under half, and the rest lacks a known reason. A total of over 100,000 clones appear in this sample, just under 95% of them only once. 5.5% to 7% of the sample goes to the ten largest clones.

This TCR came from a man between 18 and 35 years old in good health. The V and J genes are TRBV2 and TRBJ1-5; the D gene is perhaps TRBD1, on 5 matching bases. Sequenced sample: blood. The CDR3 region has the sequence CASGGVGQPQHF. The DNA is TGTGCCAGCGGGGGGGTTGGCCAGCCCCAGCATTTT.